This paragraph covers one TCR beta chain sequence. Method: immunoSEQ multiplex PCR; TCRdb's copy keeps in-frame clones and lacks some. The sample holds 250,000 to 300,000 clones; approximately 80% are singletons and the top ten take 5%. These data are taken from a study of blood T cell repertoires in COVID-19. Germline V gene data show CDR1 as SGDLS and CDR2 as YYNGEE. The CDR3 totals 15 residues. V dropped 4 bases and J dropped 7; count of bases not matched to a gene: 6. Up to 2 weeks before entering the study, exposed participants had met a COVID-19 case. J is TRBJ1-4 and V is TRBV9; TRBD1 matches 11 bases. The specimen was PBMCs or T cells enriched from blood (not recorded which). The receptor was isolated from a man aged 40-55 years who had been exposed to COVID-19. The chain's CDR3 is CASSPRDRGFEKLFF. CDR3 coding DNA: TGTGCCAGCAGCCCCCGGGACAGGGGGTTTGAAAAACTGTTTTTT.